This TCR beta chain was obtained from a study of Graves' ophthalmopathy and Graves' hyperthyroidism. Broader study findings: Blood contained most expanded thyroid clonotypes exceeding 0.001 frequency. A 13-signature model separated ophthalmopathy from stable hyperthyroidism, around 88% sensitivity, around 79% specificity.

Transcripts of RNA were the source for amplifying TCR beta CDR3 regions. Amplification began with first-round RT-PCR using HTBI primers, then second-round multiplex PCR was performed. Via MiXCR, TCRdb re-called the multiplex PCR reads, giving one row per CDR3 protein. The table lists hundreds of thousands of distinct CDR3 sequences, 22% of them singletons. This clonotype was counted ten times or more. Its antigen is unknown. Included hyperthyroidism patients were aged 18 to 65 and newly diagnosed (under 2 months' duration). A diagnosis was made from clinical symptoms together with serum thyroxine, TRAb, thyroid ultrasound and orbital computed tomography. The germline V gene has CDR1 SNHLY and CDR2 FYNNEI. The CDR3 totals 13 residues.

Sequencing was performed on peripheral blood. The chain carries TRBV2 and TRBJ2-7; 7 nucleotides align to TRBD2. This sequence originates from a woman aged 18-30 years with stable Graves' hyperthyroidism. Some clones in this sample may be carry-over from other donors' samples. CDR3 coding DNA: TGTGCTGCCTCCGGCGGGAGCTCCTACGAGCAGTACTTC. Translating gives CAASGGSSYEQYF.